This entry describes one TCR delta chain. What it recognizes is unknown. This sample was included in a study of Vδ1+ human thymocytes. Study results and limitations: Highly polyclonal TRG and TRD repertoires with Gaussian CDR3 length distributions appeared in thymus.

The ends were cut back, 2 bases at V and 7 bases at J, with 38 bases in the middle. Germline V gives CDR1 TSWWSYY, CDR2 QGS. The CDR3 has 22 residues. Extracted RNA was reverse transcribed into cDNA. CDR3 amplicons came from multiplex PCR with pooled V-gene forward and constant-region reverse primers. TCRdb reran clone calling via CATT on the multiplex PCR reads. The sample lists over 65,000 delta-chain clones, about 35% occurring once. Sample: Vdelta1+ gamma-delta thymocytes from the thymus. The subset: FACS-sorted CD3+ TCRalphabeta- TCRVdelta1+ TCRVdelta2- thymocytes. The receptor was derived from a boy younger than two who had congenital heart surgery. The chain couples TRDV1 to TRDJ1; D is perhaps TRDD3 (5 bases). The CDR3 DNA sequence: TGTGCTCTTGGGGAAGTATCGAGGGGAGCCGCGGCCTTGAGACTGGCCCGGGGTAAACTCATCTTT. It specifies CALGEVSRGAAALRLARGKLIF.